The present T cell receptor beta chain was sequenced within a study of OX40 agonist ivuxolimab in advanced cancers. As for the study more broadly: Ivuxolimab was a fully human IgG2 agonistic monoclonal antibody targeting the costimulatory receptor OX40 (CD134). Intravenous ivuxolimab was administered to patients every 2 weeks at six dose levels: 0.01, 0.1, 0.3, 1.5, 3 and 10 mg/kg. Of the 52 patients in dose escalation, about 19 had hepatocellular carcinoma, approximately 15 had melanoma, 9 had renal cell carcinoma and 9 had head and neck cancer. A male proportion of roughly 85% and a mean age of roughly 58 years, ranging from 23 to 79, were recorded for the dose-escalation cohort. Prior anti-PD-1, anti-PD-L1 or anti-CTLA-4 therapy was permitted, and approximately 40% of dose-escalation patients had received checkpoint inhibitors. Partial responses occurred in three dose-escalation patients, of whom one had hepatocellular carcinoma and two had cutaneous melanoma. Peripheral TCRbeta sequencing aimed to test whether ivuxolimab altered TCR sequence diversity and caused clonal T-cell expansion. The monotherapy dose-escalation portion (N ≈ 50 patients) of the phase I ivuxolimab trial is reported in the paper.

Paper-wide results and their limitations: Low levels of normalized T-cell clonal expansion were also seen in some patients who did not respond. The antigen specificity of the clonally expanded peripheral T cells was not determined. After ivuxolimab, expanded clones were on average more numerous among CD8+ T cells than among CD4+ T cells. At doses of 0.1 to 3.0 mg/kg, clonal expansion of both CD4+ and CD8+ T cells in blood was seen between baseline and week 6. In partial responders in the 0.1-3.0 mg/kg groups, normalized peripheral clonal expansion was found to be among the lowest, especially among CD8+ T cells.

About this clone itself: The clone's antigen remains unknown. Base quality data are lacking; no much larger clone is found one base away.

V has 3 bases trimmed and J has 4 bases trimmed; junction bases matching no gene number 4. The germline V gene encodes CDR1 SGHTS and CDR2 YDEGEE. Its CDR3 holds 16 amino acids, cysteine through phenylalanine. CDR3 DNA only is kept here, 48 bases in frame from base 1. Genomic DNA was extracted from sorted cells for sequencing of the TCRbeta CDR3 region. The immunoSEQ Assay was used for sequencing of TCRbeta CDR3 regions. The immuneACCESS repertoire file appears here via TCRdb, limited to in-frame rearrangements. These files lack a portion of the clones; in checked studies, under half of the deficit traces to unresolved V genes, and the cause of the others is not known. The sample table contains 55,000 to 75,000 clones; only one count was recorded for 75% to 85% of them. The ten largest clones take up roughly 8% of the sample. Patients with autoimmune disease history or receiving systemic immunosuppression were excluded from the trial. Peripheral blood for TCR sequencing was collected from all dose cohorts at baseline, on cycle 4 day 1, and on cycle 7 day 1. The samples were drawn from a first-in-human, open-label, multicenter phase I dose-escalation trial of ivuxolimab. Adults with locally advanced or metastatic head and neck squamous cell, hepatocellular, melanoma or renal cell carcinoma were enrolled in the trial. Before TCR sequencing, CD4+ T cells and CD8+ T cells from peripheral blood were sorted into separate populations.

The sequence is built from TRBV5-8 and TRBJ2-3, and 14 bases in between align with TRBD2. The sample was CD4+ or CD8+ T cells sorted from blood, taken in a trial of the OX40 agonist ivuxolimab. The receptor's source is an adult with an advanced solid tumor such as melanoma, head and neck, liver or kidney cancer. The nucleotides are TGTGCCAGCAGCTCGGGACTAGCGGGAGCGGCAGATACGCAGTATTTT. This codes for CASSSGLAGAADTQYF.